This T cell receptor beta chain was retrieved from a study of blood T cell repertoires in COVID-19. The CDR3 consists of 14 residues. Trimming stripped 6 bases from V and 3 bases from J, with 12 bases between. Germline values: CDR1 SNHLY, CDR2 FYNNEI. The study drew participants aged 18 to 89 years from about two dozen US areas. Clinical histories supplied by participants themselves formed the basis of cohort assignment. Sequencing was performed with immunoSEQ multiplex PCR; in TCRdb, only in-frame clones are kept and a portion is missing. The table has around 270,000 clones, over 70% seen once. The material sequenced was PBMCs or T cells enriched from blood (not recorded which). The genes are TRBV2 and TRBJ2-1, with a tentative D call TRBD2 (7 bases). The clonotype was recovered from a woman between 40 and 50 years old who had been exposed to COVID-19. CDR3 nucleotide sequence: TGTGCCAGCAGGCAAAGGGGGGGCTACAATGAGCAGTTCTTC. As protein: CASRQRGGYNEQFF.